This T cell receptor beta chain was captured by sequencing in a study of blood T cell repertoires in COVID-19 (dated by TCRdb to the early 2020s). Regarding the study in general: Samples from collaborators originated in the United States, Italy and Spain and spanned both the acute and convalescent phases of COVID-19. Deeply sampled blood TCRbeta repertoires from subjects exposed to, actively infected with, or recovered from COVID-19 were included in the dataset. HLA class I and class II types, where available, came from metadata supplied by the sample provider rather than from assay-based typing. The repertoires were made available in a free public database intended to serve as a resource for research on the immune response to SARS-CoV-2. The prospective study material was composed of cDNA or gDNA derived from T cells, B-cell-depleted T cells, or PBMCs. The sample metadata nearly always contained a de-identified subject ID, COVID-19 status, age in years and sex. Samples were obtained from the ongoing ImmuneRACE study (first 160 participants) and from 1,200 or so subjects provided by 6 global collaborators. Results the study describes overall, beyond this receptor: How much clinical and demographic metadata was included differed by source and by participant, and the metadata was provided uncurated.

About this clone itself: Its antigen remains unidentified. No base quality values were provided; no much bigger clone lies one nucleotide off.

The collaborating institutions used their own protocols to collect whole blood in K2EDTA tubes. For TCRbeta analysis, collaborator samples were shipped as frozen whole blood, as isolated PBMCs, or as DNA extracted from either sample type. The germline V gene (reference sequence) yields MNHEY for CDR1 and SMNVEV for CDR2. The CDR3 starts with the cysteine, ends with the valine, and has 16 residues. CDR3 DNA is the only sequence kept; it has 48 bases, read in frame from the first base. Ends trimmed: V by 5 bases, J by 5 bases; bases unmatched to a gene: 12. The immunoSEQ Assay, a bias-controlled multiplex PCR, was used to amplify TCRbeta CDR3 regions from genomic DNA. The source study handled its data this way. Nucleated cell counts per sample were estimated from amplification of reference gene primers within the assay. Sequence reads were collapsed and filtered to measure the absolute abundance of every unique TCRbeta CDR3 rearrangement. Productive Simpson clonality was computed per sample as the square root of Simpson's diversity index over productive rearrangements. TCRdb retrieved this table from immuneACCESS and kept in-frame rearrangements only. Not all clones are present; in checked studies, unresolved V genes account for under half, and no reason is known for the remainder. V and J calls and clone size follow that table, whereas D and trimming were derived from the DNA. The sample data list fewer than 200,000 clones, and about 88% of these were observed just once. The ten most abundant clones make up about 26% of the sample.

The TCR sequence derives from a man aged 55 to 70 with acute or convalescent COVID-19. Sequencing was carried out using peripheral blood. The rearrangement combines TRBV27 with TRBJ2-7; TRBD1 matches 10 bases in the middle. CDR3 sequence: CASSPSGQGIKDEQYV. The DNA reads as follows: TGTGCCAGCAGTCCTTCGGGACAGGGGATCAAGGACGAGCAGTACGTC.